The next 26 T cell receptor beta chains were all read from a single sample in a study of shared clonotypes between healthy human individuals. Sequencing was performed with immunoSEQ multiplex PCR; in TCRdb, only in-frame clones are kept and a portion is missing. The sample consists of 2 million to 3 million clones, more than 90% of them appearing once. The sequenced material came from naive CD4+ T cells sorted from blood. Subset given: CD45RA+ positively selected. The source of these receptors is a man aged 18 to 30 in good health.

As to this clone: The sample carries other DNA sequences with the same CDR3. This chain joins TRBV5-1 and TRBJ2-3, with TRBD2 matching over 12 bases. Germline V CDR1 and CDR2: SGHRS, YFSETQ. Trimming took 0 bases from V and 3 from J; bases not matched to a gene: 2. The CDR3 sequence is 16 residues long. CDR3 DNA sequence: TGCGCCAGCAGCTTGGAACTAGCGGGGGGAACAGATACGCAGTATTTT. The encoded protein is CASSLELAGGTDTQYF.

In DNA, the CDR3 is TGTGCCAGCAGCTCTACAGGGTTCACTGAAGCTTTCTTT. This translates into CASSSTGFTEAFF. This chain links TRBV7-8 with TRBJ1-1; D might be TRBD1 (6 bases). V lost 4 bases and J lost 4, with 10 bases in between. Germline loops: CDR1 SGHVS, CDR2 FQNEAQ. There are 13 residues in the CDR3.

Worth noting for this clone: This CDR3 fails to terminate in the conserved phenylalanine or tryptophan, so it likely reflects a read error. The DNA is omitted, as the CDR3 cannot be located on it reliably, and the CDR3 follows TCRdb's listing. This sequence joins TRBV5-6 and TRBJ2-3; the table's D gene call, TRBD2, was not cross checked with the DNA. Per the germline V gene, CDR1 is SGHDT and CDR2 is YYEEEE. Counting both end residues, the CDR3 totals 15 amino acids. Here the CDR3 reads CASSLGPADWGNRVS.

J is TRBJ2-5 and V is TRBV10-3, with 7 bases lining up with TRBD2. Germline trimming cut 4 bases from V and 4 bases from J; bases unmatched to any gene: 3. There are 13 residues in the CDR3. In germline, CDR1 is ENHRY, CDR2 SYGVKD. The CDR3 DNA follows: TGTGCCATCAGTGGCGGGAGCGCAGAGACCCAGTACTTC. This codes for CAISGGSAETQYF.

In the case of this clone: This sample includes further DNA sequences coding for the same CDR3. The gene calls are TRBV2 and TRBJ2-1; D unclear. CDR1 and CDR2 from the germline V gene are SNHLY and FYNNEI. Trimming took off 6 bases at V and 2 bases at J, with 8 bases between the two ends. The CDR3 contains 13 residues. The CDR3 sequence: CASSVQTYNEQFF. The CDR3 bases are TGTGCCAGCAGCGTTCAAACCTACAATGAGCAGTTCTTC.

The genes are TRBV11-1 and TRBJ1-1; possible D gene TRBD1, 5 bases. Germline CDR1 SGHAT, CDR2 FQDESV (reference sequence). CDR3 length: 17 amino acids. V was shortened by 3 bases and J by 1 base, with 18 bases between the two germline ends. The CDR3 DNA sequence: TGTGCCAGCAGCTTGGGGATTTCGGTAGGGGCGAACACTGAAGCTTTCTTT. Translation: CASSLGISVGANTEAFF.

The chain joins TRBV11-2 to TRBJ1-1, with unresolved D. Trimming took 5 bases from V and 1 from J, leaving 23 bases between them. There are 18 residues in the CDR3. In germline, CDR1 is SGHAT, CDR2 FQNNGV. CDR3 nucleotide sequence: TGTGCCAGCAGCACTCGCCCGCCGGGGATGGGTGCGAACACTGAAGCTTTCTTT. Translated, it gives CASSTRPPGMGANTEAFF.

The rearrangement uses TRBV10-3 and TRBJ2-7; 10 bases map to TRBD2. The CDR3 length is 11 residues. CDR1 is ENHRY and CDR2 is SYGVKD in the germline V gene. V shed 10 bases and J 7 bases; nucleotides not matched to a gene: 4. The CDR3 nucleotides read TGTGCCACCACACTAGCGGGGGAGCAGTACTTC. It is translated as CATTLAGEQYF.

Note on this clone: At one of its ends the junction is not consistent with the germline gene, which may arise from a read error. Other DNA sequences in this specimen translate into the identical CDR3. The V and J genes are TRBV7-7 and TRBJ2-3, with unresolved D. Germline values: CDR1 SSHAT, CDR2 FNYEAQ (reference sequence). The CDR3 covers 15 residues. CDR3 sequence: CASSLGLSSTDTQYF. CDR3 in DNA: TGTGCTAGCAGCTTAGGGTTAAGCTCCACAGATACGCAGTATTTT.

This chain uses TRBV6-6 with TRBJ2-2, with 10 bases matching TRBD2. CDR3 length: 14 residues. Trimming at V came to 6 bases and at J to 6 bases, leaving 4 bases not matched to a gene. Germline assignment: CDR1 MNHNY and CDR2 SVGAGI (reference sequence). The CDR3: CASRPAGGPGELFF. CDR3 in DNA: TGTGCCAGCAGGCCAGCGGGGGGGCCCGGGGAGCTGTTTTTT.

CDR3 protein: CASGFSLTGGSLFF. In nucleotides, the CDR3 is TGTGCTAGTGGCTTTTCCCTGACCGGGGGGAGCCTGTTTTTT. The J gene is TRBJ1-4, the V gene TRBV12-5; TRBD1 might be the D (5 bases). The CDR3 is 14 amino acids. From germline, CDR1 is LGHNT and CDR2 FRNRAP. V lost 6 bases and J 14 bases, leaving 22 bases between the germline ends. Filled out from reference TRBV12-5 and TRBJ1-4, the complete variable domain reads DARVTQTPRHKVTEMGQEVTMRCQPILGHNTVFWYRQTMMQGLELLAYFRNRAPLDDSGMPKDRFSAEMPDATLATLKIQPSEPRDSAVYFCASGFSLTGGSLFFGSGTQLSVL.

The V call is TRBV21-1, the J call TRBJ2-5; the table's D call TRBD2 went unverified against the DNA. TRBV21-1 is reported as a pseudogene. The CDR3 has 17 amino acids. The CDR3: CASSKEGIARGEETQYF. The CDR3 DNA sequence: TGTGCCAGCAGCAAAGAAGGGATTGCGCGGGGGGAAGAGACCCAGTACTTC.

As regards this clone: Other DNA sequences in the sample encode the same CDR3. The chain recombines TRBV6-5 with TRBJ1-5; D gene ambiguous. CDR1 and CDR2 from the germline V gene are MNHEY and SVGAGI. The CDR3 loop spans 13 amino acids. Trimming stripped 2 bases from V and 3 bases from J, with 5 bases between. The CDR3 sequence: CASSYSTNQPQHF. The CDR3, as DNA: TGTGCCAGCAGTTACAGCACCAATCAGCCCCAGCATTTT.

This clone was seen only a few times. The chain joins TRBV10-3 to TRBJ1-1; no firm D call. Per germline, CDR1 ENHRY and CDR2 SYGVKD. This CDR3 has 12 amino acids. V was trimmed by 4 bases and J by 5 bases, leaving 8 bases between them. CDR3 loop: CAISGTVTEAFF. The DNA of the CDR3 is TGTGCCATCAGTGGGACGGTTACTGAAGCTTTCTTT.

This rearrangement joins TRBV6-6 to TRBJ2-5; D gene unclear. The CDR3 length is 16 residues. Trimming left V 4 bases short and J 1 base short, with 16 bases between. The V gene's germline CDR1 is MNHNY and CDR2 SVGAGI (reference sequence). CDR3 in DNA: TGTGCCAGCAGTTTACTCTTCATTACGACCCAAGAGACCCAGTACTTC. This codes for CASSLLFITTQETQYF.

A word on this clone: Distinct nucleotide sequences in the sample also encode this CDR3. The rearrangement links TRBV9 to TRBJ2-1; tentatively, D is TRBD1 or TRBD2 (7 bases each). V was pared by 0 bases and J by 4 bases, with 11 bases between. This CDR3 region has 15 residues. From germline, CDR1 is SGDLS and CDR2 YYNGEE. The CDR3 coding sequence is TGTGCCAGCAGCGTAGACAGGGGAGGGTACAATGAGCAGTTCTTC. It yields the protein CASSVDRGGYNEQFF. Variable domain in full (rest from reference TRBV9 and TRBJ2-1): DSGVTQTPKHLITATGQRVTLRCSPRSGDLSVYWYQQSLDQGLQFLIQYYNGEERAKGNILERFSAQQFPDLHSELNLSSLELGDSALYFCASSVDRGGYNEQFFGPGTRLTVL.

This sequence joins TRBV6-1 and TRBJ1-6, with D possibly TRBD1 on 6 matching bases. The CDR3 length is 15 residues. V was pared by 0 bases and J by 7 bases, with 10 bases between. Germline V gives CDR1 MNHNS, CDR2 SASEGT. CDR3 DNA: TGTGCCAGCAGTGAAGCGCTACAGGGAAATTCACCCCTCCACTTT. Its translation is CASSEALQGNSPLHF.

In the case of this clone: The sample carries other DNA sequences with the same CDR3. The CDR3 sequence is CASSGTGGTNEKLFF. The CDR3 coding sequence is TGCGCCAGCAGCGGTACAGGGGGAACTAATGAAAAACTGTTTTTT. V is TRBV5-1 and J is TRBJ1-4, with 8 bases aligning to TRBD1. The CDR3 contains 15 residues. V trimming: 4 bases; J trimming: 1 base; junction bases outside the gene matches: 3. Germline values: CDR1 SGHRS, CDR2 YFSETQ. Full variable domain (outside the CDR3, taken from reference TRBV5-1 and TRBJ1-4): KAGVTQTPRYLIKTRGQQVTLSCSPISGHRSVSWYQQTPGQGLQFLFEYFSETQRNKGNFPGRFSGRQFSNSRSEMNVSTLELGDSALYLCASSGTGGTNEKLFFGSGTQLSVL.

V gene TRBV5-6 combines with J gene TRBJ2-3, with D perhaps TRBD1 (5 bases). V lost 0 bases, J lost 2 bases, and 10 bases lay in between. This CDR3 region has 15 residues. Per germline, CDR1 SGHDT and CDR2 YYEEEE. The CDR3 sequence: CASSLGGSSTDTQYF. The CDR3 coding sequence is TGTGCCAGCAGCTTGGGGGGCTCTTCCACAGATACGCAGTATTTT.

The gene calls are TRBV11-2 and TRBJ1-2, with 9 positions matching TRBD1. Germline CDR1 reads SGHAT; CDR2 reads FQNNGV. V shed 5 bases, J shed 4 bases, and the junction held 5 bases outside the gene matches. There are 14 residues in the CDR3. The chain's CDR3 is CASSHGQGRYGYTF. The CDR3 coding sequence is TGTGCCAGCAGCCATGGACAGGGGCGCTATGGCTACACCTTC.

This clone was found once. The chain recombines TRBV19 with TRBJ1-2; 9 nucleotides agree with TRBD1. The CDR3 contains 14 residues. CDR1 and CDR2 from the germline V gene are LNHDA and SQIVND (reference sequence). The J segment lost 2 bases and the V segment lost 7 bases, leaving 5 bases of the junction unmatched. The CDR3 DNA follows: TGTGCCAGTAAACCCGGGACAGGGAACTATGGCTACACCTTC. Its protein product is CASKPGTGNYGYTF.

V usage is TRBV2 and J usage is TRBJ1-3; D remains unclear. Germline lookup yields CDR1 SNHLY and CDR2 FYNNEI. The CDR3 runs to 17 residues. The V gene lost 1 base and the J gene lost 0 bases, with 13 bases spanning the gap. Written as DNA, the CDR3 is TGTGCCAGCAGTGAAGGGGCAGTCCGGGGCTCTGGAAACACCATATATTTT. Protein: CASSEGAVRGSGNTIYF.

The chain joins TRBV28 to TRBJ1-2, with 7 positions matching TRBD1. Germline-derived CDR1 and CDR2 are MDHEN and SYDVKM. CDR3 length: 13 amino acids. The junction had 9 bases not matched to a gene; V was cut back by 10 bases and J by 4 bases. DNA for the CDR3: TGTGCCACCATCTTGAGACAGGGCTATGGCTACACCTTC. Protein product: CATILRQGYGYTF.

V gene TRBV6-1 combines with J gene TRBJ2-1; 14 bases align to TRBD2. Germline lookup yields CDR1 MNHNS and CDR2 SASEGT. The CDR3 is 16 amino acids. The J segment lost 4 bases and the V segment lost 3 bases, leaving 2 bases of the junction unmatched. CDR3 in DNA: TGTGCCAGCAGTGAGACTAGCGGGGGGGCGTACAATGAGCAGTTCTTC. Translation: CASSETSGGAYNEQFF.

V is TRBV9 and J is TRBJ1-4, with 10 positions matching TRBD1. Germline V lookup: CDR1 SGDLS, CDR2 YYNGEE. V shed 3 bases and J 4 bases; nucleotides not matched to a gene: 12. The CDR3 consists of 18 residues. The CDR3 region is CASSAGLPGQGNNEKLFF. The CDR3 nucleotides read TGTGCCAGCAGCGCTGGCCTACCGGGACAGGGGAATAATGAAAAACTGTTTTTT.

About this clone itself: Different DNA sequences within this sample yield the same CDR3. The CDR3 loop is CASSLAPGSYEQYF. CDR3 nucleotide sequence: TGCGCCAGCAGCTTGGCCCCCGGCTCCTACGAGCAGTACTTC. V gene TRBV5-1 combines with J gene TRBJ2-7; D is uncertain. Per the germline V gene, CDR1 is SGHRS and CDR2 is YFSETQ. Trimming cost V 0 bases and J 0 bases, with 7 bases left between them. The CDR3 contains 14 residues.